These 4 T cell receptor beta chains originate from one sample sequenced in a study of metastatic and nonmetastatic thyroid tumors. Each patient came to thyroid surgery without any prior treatment (of any kind). TCRdb reanalyzed the PCR reads with MiXCR. Of around 4,300 clones listed, 37% are singletons. Source material: tumor tissue. These receptors all come from a male donor with papillary thyroid cancer or a benign thyroid nodule (not recorded which). Some clones in this sample may be carry-over from other donors' samples.

This chain uses TRBV15 with TRBJ2-7, with D unclear. Trimming removed 0 bases from V and 3 bases from J, with 6 bases in between. Per germline, CDR1 LNHNV and CDR2 YYDKDF (reference sequence). The CDR3 is 13 residues long. CDR3 in amino acids: CATSREQFYEQYF. The CDR3 DNA reads as TGTGCCACCAGCAGAGAACAGTTCTACGAGCAGTACTTC.

V is TRBV5-6 and J is TRBJ2-2; D may correspond to TRBD1 or TRBD2 (5 bases each). CDR3 size: 15 residues. Trimming shortened V by 0 bases and J by 6 bases, and 12 bases separated the two germline ends. From germline, CDR1 is SGHDT and CDR2 YYEEEE. The CDR3 region has the DNA TGTGCCAGCAGCTTGGTTGAGGGGAGCGCCGGGGAGCTGTTTTTT. This sequence encodes CASSLVEGSAGELFF.

The chain employs TRBV7-2 and TRBJ2-2; possibly TRBD1 or TRBD2 for D (5 bases each). Trimming stripped 6 bases from V and 4 bases from J, with 15 bases between. The CDR3 extends over 15 amino acids. Per the germline V gene, CDR1 is SGHTA and CDR2 is FQGNSA. CDR3 nucleotides: TGTGCCAGCAGTCCGGGACGGTGGGGCACCGGGGAGCTGTTTTTT. It codes for CASSPGRWGTGELFF.

This clone was recorded once. This chain uses TRBV7-2 with TRBJ2-5, with 7 nucleotides matching TRBD1. Per germline, CDR1 SGHTA and CDR2 FQGNSA. There are 15 residues in the CDR3. Losses at the gene ends were 5 bases for V and 0 bases for J; bases not matched to a gene: 6. The CDR3 spells CASSPGQSYQETQYF. The CDR3 DNA sequence: TGTGCCAGCAGCCCGGGACAGTCGTACCAAGAGACCCAGTACTTC.